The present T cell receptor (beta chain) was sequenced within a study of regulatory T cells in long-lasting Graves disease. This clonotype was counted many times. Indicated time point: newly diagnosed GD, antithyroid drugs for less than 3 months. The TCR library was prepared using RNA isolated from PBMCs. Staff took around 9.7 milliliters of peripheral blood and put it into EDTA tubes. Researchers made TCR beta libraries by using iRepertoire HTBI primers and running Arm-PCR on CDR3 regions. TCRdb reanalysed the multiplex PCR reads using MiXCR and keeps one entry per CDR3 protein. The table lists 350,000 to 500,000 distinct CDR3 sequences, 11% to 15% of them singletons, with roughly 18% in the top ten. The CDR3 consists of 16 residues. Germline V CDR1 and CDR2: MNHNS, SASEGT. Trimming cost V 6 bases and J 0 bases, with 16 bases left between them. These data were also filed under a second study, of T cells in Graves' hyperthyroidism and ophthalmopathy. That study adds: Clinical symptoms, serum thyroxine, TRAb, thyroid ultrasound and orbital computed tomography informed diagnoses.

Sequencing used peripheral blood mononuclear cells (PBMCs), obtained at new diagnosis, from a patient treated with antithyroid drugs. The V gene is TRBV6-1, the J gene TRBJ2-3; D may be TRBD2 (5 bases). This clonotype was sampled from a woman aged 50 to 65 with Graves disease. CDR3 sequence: CASRKGLALSTDTQYF. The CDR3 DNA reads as TGTGCCAGCAGAAAAGGGCTAGCTCTTAGCACAGATACGCAGTATTTT.